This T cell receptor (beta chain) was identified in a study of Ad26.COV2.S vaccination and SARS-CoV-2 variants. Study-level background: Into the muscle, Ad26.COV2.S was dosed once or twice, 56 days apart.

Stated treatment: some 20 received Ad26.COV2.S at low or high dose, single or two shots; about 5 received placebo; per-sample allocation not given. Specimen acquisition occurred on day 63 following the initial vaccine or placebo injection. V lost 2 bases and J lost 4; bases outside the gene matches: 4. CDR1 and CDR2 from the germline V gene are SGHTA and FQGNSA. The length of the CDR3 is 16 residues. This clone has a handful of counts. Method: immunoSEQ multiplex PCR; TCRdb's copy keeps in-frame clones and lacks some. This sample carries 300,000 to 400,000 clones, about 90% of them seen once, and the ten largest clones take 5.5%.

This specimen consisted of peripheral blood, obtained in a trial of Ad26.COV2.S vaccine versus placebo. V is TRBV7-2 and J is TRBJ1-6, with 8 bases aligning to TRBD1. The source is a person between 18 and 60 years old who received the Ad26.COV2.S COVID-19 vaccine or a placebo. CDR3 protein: CASSLQGASYNSPLHF. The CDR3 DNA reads TGTGCCAGCAGCTTACAGGGGGCATCGTATAATTCACCCCTCCACTTT.